This entry features one T cell receptor beta chain sequence. Its antigen is not identified. Libraries were prepared by immunoSEQ multiplex PCR; TCRdb keeps only in-frame clonotypes and omits some of them. Of about 320,000 clones in the sample, 85% to 90% are singletons; the top ten hold 1.9%. The treatment: 19 received Ad26.COV2.S at low or high dose, single or two shots; a few received placebo; per-sample allocation not given. Specimen acquisition occurred on day 63 following the initial vaccine or placebo injection. Trimming stripped 5 bases from V and 7 bases from J, with 11 bases between. Germline CDR1 reads SGHTA; CDR2 reads FQGNSA. This CDR3 has 12 amino acids. The sample comes from a study of Ad26.COV2.S vaccination and SARS-CoV-2 variants. Study summary: The COV1001 Ad26.COV2.S trial arm included the donor.

The study's findings and limits: Total responses of T cells may have been underestimated by the analyses of TCR breadth and depth.

The material sequenced was peripheral blood, taken in a trial of Ad26.COV2.S vaccine versus placebo. The clonotype comes from a person aged 18-65 years who received the Ad26.COV2.S COVID-19 vaccine or a placebo. V gene TRBV7-2 combines with J gene TRBJ1-2; no clear D gene. CDR3 sequence (DNA): TGTGCCAGCAGCCCGAGCCTAGGTGGCTACACCTTC. Protein: CASSPSLGGYTF.